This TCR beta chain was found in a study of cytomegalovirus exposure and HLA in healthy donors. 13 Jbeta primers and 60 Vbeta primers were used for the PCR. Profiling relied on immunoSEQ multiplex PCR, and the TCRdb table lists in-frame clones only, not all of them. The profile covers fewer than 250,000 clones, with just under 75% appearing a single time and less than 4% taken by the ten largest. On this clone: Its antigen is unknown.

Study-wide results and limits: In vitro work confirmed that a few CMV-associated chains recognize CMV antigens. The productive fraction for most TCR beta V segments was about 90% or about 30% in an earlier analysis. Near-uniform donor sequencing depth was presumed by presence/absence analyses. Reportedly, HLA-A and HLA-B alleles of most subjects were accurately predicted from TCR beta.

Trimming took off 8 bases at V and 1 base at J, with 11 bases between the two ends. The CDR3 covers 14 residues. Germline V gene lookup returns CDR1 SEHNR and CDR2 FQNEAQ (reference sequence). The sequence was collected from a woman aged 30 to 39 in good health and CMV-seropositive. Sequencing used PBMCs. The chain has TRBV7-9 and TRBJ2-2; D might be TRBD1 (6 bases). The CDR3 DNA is TGTGCCAGCCAGGGGTACTTGAACACCGGGGAGCTGTTTTTT. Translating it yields CASQGYLNTGELFF.